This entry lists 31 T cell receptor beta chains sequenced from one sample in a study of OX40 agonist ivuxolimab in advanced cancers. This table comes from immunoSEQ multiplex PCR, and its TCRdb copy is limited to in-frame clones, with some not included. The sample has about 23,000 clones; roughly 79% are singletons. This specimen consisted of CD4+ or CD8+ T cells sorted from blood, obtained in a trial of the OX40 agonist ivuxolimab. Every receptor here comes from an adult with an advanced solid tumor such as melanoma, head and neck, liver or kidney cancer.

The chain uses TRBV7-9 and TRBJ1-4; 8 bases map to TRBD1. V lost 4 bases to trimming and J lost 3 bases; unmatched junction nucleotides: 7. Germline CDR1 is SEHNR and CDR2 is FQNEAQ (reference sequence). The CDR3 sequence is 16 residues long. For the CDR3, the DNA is TGTGCCAGCAGCTATCCTACAGGGGGTGCTAATGAAAAACTGTTTTTT. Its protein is CASSYPTGGANEKLFF.

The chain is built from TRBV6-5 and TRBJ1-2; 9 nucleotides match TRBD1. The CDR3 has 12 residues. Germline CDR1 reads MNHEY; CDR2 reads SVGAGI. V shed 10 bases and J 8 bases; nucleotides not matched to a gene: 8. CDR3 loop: CATQQGAGGYTF. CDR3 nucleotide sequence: TGTGCCACCCAACAGGGGGCTGGAGGCTACACCTTC.

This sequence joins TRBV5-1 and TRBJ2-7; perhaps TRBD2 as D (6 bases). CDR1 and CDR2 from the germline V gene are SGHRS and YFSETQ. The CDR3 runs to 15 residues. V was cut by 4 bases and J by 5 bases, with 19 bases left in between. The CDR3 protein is CASSQGPGEANEQYF. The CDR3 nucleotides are TGCGCCAGCAGCCAGGGACCGGGAGAAGCTAACGAGCAGTACTTC.

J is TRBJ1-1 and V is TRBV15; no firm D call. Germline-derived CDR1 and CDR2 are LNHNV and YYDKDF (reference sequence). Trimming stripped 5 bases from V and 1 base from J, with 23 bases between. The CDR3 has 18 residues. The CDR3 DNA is TGTGCCACCAGCCCGAGCACACAAACATCGTCGACGAACACTGAAGCTTTCTTT. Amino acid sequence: CATSPSTQTSSTNTEAFF.

The CDR3 spells CASSPMEGSTEAFF. The CDR3, as DNA: TGTGCCAGCAGCCCAATGGAGGGTAGCACTGAAGCTTTCTTT. The chain links TRBV7-8 to TRBJ1-1; no firm D call. The CDR3 runs to 14 residues. Germline CDR1 reads SGHVS; CDR2 reads FQNEAQ. V lost 5 bases, J lost 4 bases, and 14 bases lay in between.

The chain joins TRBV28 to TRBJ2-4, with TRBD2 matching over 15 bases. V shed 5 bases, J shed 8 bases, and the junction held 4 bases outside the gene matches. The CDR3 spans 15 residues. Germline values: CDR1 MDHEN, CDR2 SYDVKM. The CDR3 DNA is TGTGCCAGCAGTCCGGGACTAGCGGGAGGATACATTCAGTACTTC. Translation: CASSPGLAGGYIQYF. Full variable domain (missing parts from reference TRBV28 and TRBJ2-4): DVKVTQSSRYLVKRTGEKVFLECVQDMDHENMFWYRQDPGLGLRLIYFSYDVKMKEKGDIPEGYSVSREKKERFSLILESASTNQTSMYLCASSPGLAGGYIQYFGAGTRLSVL.

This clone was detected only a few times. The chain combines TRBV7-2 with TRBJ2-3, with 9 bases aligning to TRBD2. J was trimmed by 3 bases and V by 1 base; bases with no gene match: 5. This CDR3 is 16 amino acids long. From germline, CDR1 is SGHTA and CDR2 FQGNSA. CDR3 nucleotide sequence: TGTGCCAGCAGCTTAGTAGCGGGAGTTGGGACAGATACGCAGTATTTT. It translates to CASSLVAGVGTDTQYF.

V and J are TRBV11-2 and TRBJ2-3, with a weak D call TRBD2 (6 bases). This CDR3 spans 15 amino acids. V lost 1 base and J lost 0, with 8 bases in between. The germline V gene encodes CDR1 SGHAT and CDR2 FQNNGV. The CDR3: CASSLASGSTDTQYF. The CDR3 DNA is TGTGCCAGCAGCTTAGCCAGCGGGAGCACAGATACGCAGTATTTT.

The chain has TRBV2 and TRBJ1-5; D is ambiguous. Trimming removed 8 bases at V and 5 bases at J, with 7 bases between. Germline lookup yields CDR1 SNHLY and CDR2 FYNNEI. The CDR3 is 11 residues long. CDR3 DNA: TGTGCCAGCGGCAACTATCAGCCCCAGCATTTT. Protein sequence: CASGNYQPQHF.

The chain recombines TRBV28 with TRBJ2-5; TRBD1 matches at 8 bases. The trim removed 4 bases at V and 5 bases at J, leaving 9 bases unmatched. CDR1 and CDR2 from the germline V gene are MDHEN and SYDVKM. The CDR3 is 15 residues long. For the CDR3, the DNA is TGTGCCAGCAGTTCCCCAGGGGGCCACGGGGAGACCCAGTACTTC. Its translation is CASSSPGGHGETQYF.

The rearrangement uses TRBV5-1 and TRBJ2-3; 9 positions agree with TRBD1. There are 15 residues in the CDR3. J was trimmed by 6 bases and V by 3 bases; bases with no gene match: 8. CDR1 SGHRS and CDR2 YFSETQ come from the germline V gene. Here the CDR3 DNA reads TGCGCCAGCAGCTCGGGGACAGGGCTAGGGGATACGCAGTATTTT. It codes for CASSSGTGLGDTQYF.

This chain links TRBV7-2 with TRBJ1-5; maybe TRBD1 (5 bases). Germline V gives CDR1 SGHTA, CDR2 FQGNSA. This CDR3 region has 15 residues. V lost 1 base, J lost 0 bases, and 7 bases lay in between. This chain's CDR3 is CASSLVGDSNQPQHF. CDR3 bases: TGTGCCAGCAGCTTAGTGGGGGATAGCAATCAGCCCCAGCATTTT.

This CDR3 reads CASTLGGKETQYF. CDR3 coding DNA: TGTGCCAGCACCCTGGGGGGGAAGGAGACCCAGTACTTC. The chain couples TRBV5-5 to TRBJ2-5; TRBD2 agrees at 7 bases. Germline V gene sequence: CDR1 SGHKS, CDR2 YYEKEE (reference sequence). The CDR3 is 13 residues long. The junction had 7 bases not matched to a gene; V was cut back by 6 bases and J by 5 bases.

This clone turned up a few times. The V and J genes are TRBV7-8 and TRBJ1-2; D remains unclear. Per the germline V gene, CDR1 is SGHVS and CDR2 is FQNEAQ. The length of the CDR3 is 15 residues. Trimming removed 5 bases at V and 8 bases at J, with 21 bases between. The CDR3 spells CASSPRTSAEGGYTF. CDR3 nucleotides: TGTGCCAGCAGCCCCAGGACGTCGGCCGAGGGCGGCTACACCTTC.

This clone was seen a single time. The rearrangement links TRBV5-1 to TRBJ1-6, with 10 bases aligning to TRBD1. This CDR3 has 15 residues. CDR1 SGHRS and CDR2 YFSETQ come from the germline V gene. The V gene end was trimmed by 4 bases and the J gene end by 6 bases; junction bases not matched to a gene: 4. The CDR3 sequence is CASSPGDRGNSPLHF. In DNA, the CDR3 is TGCGCCAGCAGCCCGGGGGACAGGGGTAATTCACCCCTCCACTTT.

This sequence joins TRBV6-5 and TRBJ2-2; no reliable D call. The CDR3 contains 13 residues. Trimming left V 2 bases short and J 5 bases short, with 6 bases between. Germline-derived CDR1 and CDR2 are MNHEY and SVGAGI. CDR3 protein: CASSYEYTGELFF. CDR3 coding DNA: TGTGCCAGCAGTTACGAGTATACCGGGGAGCTGTTTTTT.

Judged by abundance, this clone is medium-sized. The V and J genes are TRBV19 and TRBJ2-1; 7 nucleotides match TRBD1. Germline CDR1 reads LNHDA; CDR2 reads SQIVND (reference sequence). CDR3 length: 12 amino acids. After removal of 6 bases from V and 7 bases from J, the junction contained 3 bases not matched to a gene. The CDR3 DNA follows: TGTGCCAGTAGCCGACAGGGTAATGAGCAGTTCTTC. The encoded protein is CASSRQGNEQFF. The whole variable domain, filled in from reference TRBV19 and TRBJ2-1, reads DGGITQSPKYLFRKEGQNVTLSCEQNLNHDAMYWYRQDPGQGLRLIYYSQIVNDFQKGDIAEGYSVSREKKESFPLTVTSAQKNPTAFYLCASSRQGNEQFFGPGTRLTVL.

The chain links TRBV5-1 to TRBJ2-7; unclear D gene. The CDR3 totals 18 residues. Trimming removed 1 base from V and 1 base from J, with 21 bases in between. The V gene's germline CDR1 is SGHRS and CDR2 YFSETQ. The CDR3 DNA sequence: TGCGCCAGCAGCTTGTCGATTTCCGGGTCCAAGATATCCTACGAGCAGTACTTC. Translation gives CASSLSISGSKISYEQYF.

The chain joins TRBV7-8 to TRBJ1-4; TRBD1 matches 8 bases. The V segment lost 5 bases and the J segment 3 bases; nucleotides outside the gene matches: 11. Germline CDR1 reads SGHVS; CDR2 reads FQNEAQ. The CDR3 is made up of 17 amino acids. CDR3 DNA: TGTGCCAGCAGCGATTGGGACAGGCGACCCTCTAATGAAAAACTGTTTTTT. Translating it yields CASSDWDRRPSNEKLFF. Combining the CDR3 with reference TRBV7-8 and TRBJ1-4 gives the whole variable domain GAGVSQSPRYKVAKRGQDVALRCDPISGHVSLFWYQQALGQGPEFLTYFQNEAQLDKSGLPSDRFFAERPEGSVSTLKIQRTQQEDSAVYLCASSDWDRRPSNEKLFFGSGTQLSVL.

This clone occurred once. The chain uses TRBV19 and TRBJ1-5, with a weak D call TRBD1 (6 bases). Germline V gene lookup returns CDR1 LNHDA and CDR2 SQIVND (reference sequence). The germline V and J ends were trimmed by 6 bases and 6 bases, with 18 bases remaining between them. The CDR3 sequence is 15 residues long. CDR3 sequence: CASRKGGGRIQPQHF. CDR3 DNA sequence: TGTGCCAGTAGAAAGGGAGGGGGACGTATTCAGCCCCAGCATTTT.

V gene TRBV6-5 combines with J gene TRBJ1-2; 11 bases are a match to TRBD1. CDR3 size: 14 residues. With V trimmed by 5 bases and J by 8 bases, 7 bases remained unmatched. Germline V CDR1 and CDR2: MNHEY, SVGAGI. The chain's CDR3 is CASSDRGQGGGYTF. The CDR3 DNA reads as TGTGCCAGCAGTGACCGGGGACAGGGGGGCGGCTACACCTTC.

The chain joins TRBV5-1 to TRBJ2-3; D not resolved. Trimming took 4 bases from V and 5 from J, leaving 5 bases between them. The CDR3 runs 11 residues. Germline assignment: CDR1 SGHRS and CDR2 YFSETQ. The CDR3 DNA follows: TGCGCCAGCAGCCCTGGAGATACGCAGTATTTT. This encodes CASSPGDTQYF.

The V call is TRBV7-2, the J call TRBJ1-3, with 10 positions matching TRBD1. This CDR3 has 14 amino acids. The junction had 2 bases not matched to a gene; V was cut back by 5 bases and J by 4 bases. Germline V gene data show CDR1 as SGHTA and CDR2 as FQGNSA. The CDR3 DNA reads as TGTGCCAGCAGCACGGGACAGGGGGGAAACACCATATATTTT. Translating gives CASSTGQGGNTIYF.

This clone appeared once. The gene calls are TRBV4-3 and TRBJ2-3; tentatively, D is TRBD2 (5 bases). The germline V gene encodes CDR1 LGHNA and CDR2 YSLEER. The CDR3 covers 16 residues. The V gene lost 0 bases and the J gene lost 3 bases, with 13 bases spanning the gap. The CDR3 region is CASSQDRLRVTDTQYF. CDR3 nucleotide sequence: TGCGCCAGCAGCCAAGATAGGCTGCGGGTTACAGATACGCAGTATTTT.

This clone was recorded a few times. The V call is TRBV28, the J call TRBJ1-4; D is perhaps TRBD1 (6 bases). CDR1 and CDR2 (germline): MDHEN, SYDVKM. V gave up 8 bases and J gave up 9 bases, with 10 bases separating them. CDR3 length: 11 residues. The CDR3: CASATGQKLFF. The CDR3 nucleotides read TGTGCCAGCGCCACAGGGCAAAAACTGTTTTTT.

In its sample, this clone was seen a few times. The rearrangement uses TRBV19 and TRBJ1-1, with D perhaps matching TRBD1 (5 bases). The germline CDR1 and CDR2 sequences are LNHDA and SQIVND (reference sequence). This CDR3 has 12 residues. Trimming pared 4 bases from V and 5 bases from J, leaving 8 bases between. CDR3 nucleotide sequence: TGTGCCAGTAGTAATAGGGGAACTGAAGCTTTCTTT. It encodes CASSNRGTEAFF.

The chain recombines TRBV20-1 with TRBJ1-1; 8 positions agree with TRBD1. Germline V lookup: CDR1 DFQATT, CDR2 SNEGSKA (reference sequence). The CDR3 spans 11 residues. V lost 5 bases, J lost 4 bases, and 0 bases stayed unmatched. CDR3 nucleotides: TGCAGTGCTGACAGGGGCACTGAAGCTTTCTTT. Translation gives CSADRGTEAFF.

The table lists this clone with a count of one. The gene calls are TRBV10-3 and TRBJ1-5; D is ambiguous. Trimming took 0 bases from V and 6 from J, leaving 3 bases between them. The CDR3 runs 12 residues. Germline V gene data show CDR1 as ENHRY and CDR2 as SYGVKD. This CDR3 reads CAISESAQPQHF. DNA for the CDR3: TGTGCCATCAGTGAGTCGGCTCAGCCCCAGCATTTT.

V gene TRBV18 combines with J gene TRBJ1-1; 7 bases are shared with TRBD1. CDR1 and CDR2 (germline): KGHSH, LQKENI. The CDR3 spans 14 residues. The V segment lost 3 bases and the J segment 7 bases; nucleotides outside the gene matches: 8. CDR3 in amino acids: CASSPQVRDSEAFF. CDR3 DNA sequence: TGTGCCAGCTCACCCCAGGTTCGGGACAGTGAAGCTTTCTTT.

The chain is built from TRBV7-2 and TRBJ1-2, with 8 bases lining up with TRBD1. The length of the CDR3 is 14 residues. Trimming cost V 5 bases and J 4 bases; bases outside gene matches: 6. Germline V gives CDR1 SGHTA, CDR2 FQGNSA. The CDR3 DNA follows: TGTGCCAGCAGCGCCCGACAGGGGATCTATGGCTACACCTTC. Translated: CASSARQGIYGYTF.

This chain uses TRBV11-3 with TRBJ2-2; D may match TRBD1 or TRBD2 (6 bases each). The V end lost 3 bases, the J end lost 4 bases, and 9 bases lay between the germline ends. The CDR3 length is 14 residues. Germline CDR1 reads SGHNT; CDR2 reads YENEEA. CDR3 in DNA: TGTGCCAGCAGCTTCCGGGGGCTCACCGGGGAGCTGTTTTTT. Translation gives CASSFRGLTGELFF.